Below, 22 T cell receptor beta chains from the same sample are listed, as sequenced in a study of breast tumors, draining lymph nodes, adjacent tissues. TCRdb reanalysed the multiplex PCR reads using MiXCR and keeps one entry per CDR3 protein. Of tens of thousands of distinct CDR3 sequences listed, 40% to 45% are singletons. What was sequenced was breast tumor tissue. The receptors shown here come from a female donor with breast cancer. Some clones in this sample may be carry-over from other donors' samples.

This clonotype was picked up many times. The J gene is TRBJ1-6, the V gene TRBV11-2, with D tentatively TRBD1 (6 bases). Germline loops: CDR1 SGHAT, CDR2 FQNNGV. The CDR3 has 16 amino acids. Trimming took 6 bases from V and 4 from J, leaving 16 bases between them. CDR3 loop: CASSSDRSGYNSPLHF. The CDR3 nucleotides are TGTGCCAGCAGTTCGGACAGAAGCGGATATAATTCACCCCTCCACTTT.

This clonotype appeared a few times. The chain employs TRBV27 and TRBJ2-1; a weak D match, TRBD2 (7 bases). Per germline, CDR1 MNHEY and CDR2 SMNVEV (reference sequence). The CDR3 has 15 residues. Trimming removed 3 bases at V and 5 bases at J, with 14 bases between. The CDR3 loop reads CASSFGGGSNNEQFF. CDR3 nucleotide sequence: TGTGCCAGCAGTTTCGGCGGGGGCTCGAACAATGAGCAGTTCTTC.

This clonotype was counted only a few times. The genes are TRBV18 and TRBJ1-2; D possibly corresponds to TRBD1 (5 bases). This CDR3 has 14 amino acids. Germline-derived CDR1 and CDR2 are KGHSH and LQKENI. Trimming cost V 3 bases and J 4 bases, with 12 bases left between them. The CDR3 region has the DNA TGTGCCAGCTCACCGTCCGGGGGGGGCTATGGCTACACCTTC. This gives the protein CASSPSGGGYGYTF.

The CDR3 region is CASSANRGNTEAFF. In DNA form, the CDR3 reads TGTGCCAGCAGCGCAAACAGGGGAAACACTGAAGCTTTCTTT. V usage is TRBV4-2 and J usage is TRBJ1-1; 7 bases are shared with TRBD1. This CDR3 spans 14 amino acids. CDR1 is LGHNA, CDR2 YNFKEQ, per germline. V was clipped by 5 bases and J by 2 bases; unmatched bases: 5.

The chain couples TRBV20-1 to TRBJ1-4, with TRBD1 as a possible D gene (6 bases). The V gene's germline CDR1 is DFQATT and CDR2 SNEGSKA (reference sequence). CDR3 length: 13 residues. V was trimmed by 7 bases and J by 5 bases, leaving 14 bases between them. CDR3 loop: CSVVGQLNEKLFF. The CDR3 nucleotides are TGCAGTGTCGTAGGACAGCTGAATGAAAAACTGTTTTTT.

There are many counts of this clonotype. V and J are TRBV19 and TRBJ2-7, with 9 positions matching TRBD2. Trimming took 3 bases from V and 5 from J; bases not matched to a gene: 8. This CDR3 has 15 residues. Germline CDR1 is LNHDA and CDR2 is SQIVND (reference sequence). Here the CDR3 reads CASSILREGLHEQYF. DNA for the CDR3: TGTGCCAGTAGTATCTTGCGGGAGGGCCTCCACGAGCAGTACTTC.

Comment on this clonotype: This may stem from a read error, because a much larger clone lies one nucleotide away. The chain joins TRBV15 to TRBJ1-3; D may be TRBD1 (5 bases). The germline gives CDR1 LNHNV, CDR2 YYDKDF (reference sequence). The CDR3 runs to 15 residues. The CDR3 DNA follows: TGTGCCCCCGGACGGGGCCGTAGCTCTGTAAACACCATATATTTT. Translating gives CAPGRGRSSVNTIYF. Using reference TRBV15 and TRBJ1-3 for the parts outside the CDR3, the full variable domain is DAMVIQNPRYQVTQFGKPVTLSCSQTLNHNVMYWYQQKSSQAPKLLFHYYDKDFNNEADTPDNFQSRRPNTSFCFLDIRSPGLGDTAMYLCAPGRGRSSVNTIYFGEGSWLTVV.

CDR3: CASSLGGTRSQPQHF. The CDR3 nucleotides read TGTGCCAGCAGCTTAGGCGGGACAAGAAGCCAGCCCCAGCATTTT. The chain recombines TRBV5-8 with TRBJ1-5, with D perhaps TRBD1 (6 bases). Germline V CDR1 and CDR2: SGHTS, YDEGEE. V shed 2 bases and J shed 7 bases, with 16 bases lying between them. CDR3 length: 15 residues.

By share of the sample, this clonotype is medium-sized. V usage is TRBV7-2 and J usage is TRBJ2-7; D not certain. The CDR3 extends over 13 amino acids. Trimming shortened V by 0 bases and J by 1 base, and 4 bases separated the two germline ends. The germline CDR1 and CDR2 sequences are SGHTA and FQGNSA. As DNA, the CDR3 is TGTGCCAGCAGCTTAGCGGGTTCCTACGAGCAGTACTTC. Protein sequence: CASSLAGSYEQYF. The full variable domain, its missing parts supplied by reference TRBV7-2 and TRBJ2-7, is GAGVSQSPSNKVTEKGKDVELRCDPISGHTALYWYRQSLGQGLEFLIYFQGNSAPDKSGLPSDRFSAERTGGSVSTLTIQRTQQEDSAVYLCASSLAGSYEQYFGPGTRLTVT.

This clonotype was picked up many times. This CDR3 fails to terminate in the conserved phenylalanine or tryptophan, so it likely reflects a read error. The limits of the CDR3 on the DNA are not certain, so only TCRdb's listed CDR3 is given. V is TRBV10-3 and J is TRBJ2-7; TRBD1, the table's D call, lacks a check against the DNA. From its first to its last residue, the CDR3 has 8 amino acids. Germline V lookup: CDR1 ENHRY, CDR2 SYGVKD. This CDR3 reads CATQGPTI.

This clonotype is labeled medium-sized. The CDR3 nucleotides are TGTGCCAGCAAGGTTGGGGATCTGACTAATGAAAAACTGTTTTTT. It encodes CASKVGDLTNEKLFF. The rearrangement links TRBV25-1 to TRBJ1-4, with no clear D. The germline gives CDR1 MGHDK, CDR2 SYGVNS. V was trimmed by 7 bases and J by 2 bases, leaving 14 bases between them. There are 15 residues in the CDR3.

In its sample, this clonotype was seen many times. The rearrangement joins TRBV9 to TRBJ2-1; 10 bases are shared with TRBD1. CDR1 SGDLS and CDR2 YYNGEE come from the germline V gene. The trim removed 8 bases at V and 1 base at J, leaving 18 bases unmatched. This CDR3 contains 19 residues. CDR3 loop: CASSEIPRDRGRSYNEQFF. CDR3 in DNA: TGTGCCAGTTCCGAGATTCCACGGGACAGGGGCCGTTCCTACAATGAGCAGTTCTTC.

This clonotype was seen ten or more times. V usage is TRBV9 and J usage is TRBJ1-5; no clear D. The germline V and J ends were trimmed by 5 bases and 6 bases, with 9 bases remaining between them. The CDR3 is 12 residues long. CDR1 and CDR2 from the germline V gene are SGDLS and YYNGEE. The CDR3 DNA sequence: TGTGCCAGCAGGATGGGGTTTCAGCCCCAGCATTTT. Translation gives CASRMGFQPQHF. The full variable domain, its missing parts supplied by reference TRBV9 and TRBJ1-5, is DSGVTQTPKHLITATGQRVTLRCSPRSGDLSVYWYQQSLDQGLQFLIQYYNGEERAKGNILERFSAQQFPDLHSELNLSSLELGDSALYFCASRMGFQPQHFGDGTRLSIL.

This clonotype is categorized as medium-sized. The rearrangement links TRBV19 to TRBJ2-3; TRBD2 is a possible D gene (5 bases). The germline V gene encodes CDR1 LNHDA and CDR2 SQIVND (reference sequence). The CDR3 has 14 residues. V lost 4 bases and J 6 bases, leaving 14 bases between the germline ends. DNA of the CDR3: TGTGCCAGTAGTAGAACGGAGCGCGGGGATACGCAGTATTTT. Its protein is CASSRTERGDTQYF.

There are many counts of this clonotype. The chain has TRBV20-1 and TRBJ1-6; the D gene is possibly TRBD1 (5 bases). The CDR3 consists of 13 residues. In germline, CDR1 is DFQATT, CDR2 SNEGSKA (reference sequence). The V end was cut by 4 bases, the J end by 7 bases, with 11 bases between. The CDR3 region is CSAKGLSNSPLHF. Here the CDR3 DNA reads TGCAGTGCTAAGGGACTCTCGAATTCACCCCTCCACTTT.

The chain couples TRBV2 to TRBJ1-5; tentatively, D is TRBD1 (5 bases). The CDR3 loop spans 15 amino acids. Germline V gene data show CDR1 as SNHLY and CDR2 as FYNNEI. Trimming cost V 2 bases and J 5 bases, with 13 bases left between them. The CDR3 DNA reads as TGTGCCAGCAGTGAAAAGGTCGGGGCGTATCAGCCCCAGCATTTT. Protein sequence: CASSEKVGAYQPQHF.

This chain joins TRBV5-1 and TRBJ2-5; D not resolved. V lost 0 bases, J lost 4 bases, and 7 bases lay in between. The CDR3 is made up of 13 amino acids. CDR1 and CDR2 from the germline V gene are SGHRS and YFSETQ. The CDR3 DNA sequence: TGCGCCAGCAGCTTGGGCCCGGGAGAGACCCAGTACTTC. Its protein product is CASSLGPGETQYF.

Comments on this clonotype: The junction departs from the called germline gene at one end, perhaps through a read error. This chain links TRBV14 with TRBJ2-3; D is possibly TRBD2 (5 bases). The CDR3 is made up of 14 amino acids. CDR1 is SGHDN and CDR2 is FVKESK in the germline V gene. The CDR3, as DNA: TGTGCCAGCAGCCAATGGACTTTAACAGATACTCAGTATTTT. Translating it yields CASSQWTLTDTQYF.

As for this clonotype: As the CDR3 is not closed by the conserved phenylalanine or tryptophan, this likely results from a read error. This sequence joins TRBV9 and TRBJ2-3; no definite D call. The CDR3 spans 13 residues. Germline lookup yields CDR1 SGDLS and CDR2 YYNGEE. V was pared by 0 bases and J by 4 bases, with 6 bases between. DNA of the CDR3: TGTGCCAGCAGCGTAGCTCCCCCAGATACGCAGTATTCT. It encodes CASSVAPPDTQYS.

Regarding this clonotype: No conserved phenylalanine or tryptophan ends this CDR3, so it is likely a read error. The rearrangement links TRBV7-9 to TRBJ2-7, with D perhaps matching TRBD2 (7 bases). The V end was cut by 5 bases, the J end by 6 bases, with 14 bases between. Germline CDR1 SEHNR, CDR2 FQNEAQ (reference sequence). The CDR3 is 13 residues long. The CDR3 DNA sequence: TGTGCCAGCAGCACACACAGGGAGGGCGAGCAGTACCTC. Amino acid sequence: CASSTHREGEQYL.

This clonotype was seen a handful of times. The chain recombines TRBV15 with TRBJ2-7, with TRBD1 matching 7 bases. This CDR3 comprises 16 residues. V dropped 1 base and J dropped 3; count of bases not matched to a gene: 9. Germline lookup yields CDR1 LNHNV and CDR2 YYDKDF (reference sequence). The DNA for the CDR3 is TGTGCCACCAGCAGAGGGAACAGGGGCCTCAGCTACGAGCAGTACTTC. It translates to CATSRGNRGLSYEQYF.

The V call is TRBV5-1, the J call TRBJ2-7; perhaps TRBD2 as D (6 bases). The CDR3 is made up of 16 amino acids. V dropped 0 bases and J dropped 0 bases, with 13 bases sitting between them. Germline V CDR1 and CDR2: SGHRS, YFSETQ. CDR3 nucleotides: TGCGCCAGCAGCTTGGCGCGGGGCGGTAGCTCCTACGAGCAGTACTTC. This codes for CASSLARGGSSYEQYF.